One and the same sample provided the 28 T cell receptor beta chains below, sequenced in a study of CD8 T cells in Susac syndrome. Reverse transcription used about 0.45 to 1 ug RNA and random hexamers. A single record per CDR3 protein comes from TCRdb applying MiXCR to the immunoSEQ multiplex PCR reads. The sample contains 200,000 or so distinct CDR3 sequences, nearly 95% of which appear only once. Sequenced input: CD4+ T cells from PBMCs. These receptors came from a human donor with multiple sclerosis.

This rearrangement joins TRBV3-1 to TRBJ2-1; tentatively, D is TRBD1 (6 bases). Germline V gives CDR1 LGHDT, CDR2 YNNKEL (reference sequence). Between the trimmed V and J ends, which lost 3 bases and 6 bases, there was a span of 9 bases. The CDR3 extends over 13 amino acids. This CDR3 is CASSHGRGNEQFF. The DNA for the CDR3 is TGTGCCAGCAGCCACGGCAGGGGCAATGAGCAGTTCTTC.

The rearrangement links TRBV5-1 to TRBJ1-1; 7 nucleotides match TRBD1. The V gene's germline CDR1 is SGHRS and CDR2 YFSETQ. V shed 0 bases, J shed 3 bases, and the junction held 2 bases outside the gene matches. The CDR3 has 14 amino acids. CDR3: CASSLEQGYTEAFF. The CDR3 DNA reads TGCGCCAGCAGCTTGGAACAGGGGTACACTGAAGCTTTCTTT.

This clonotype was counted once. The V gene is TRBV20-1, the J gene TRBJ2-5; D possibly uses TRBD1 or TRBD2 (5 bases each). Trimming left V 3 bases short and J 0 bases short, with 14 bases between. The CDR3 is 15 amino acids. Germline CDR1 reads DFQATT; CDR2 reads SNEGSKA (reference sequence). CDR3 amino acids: CSASVPRGHQETQYF. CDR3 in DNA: TGCAGTGCTAGTGTCCCTAGGGGACACCAAGAGACCCAGTACTTC.

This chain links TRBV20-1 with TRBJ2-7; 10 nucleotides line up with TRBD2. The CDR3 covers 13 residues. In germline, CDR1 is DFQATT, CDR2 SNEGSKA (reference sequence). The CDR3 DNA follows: TGCAGCGGGCAGCTAGCGGGAGTGTACGAGCAGTACTTC. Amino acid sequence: CSGQLAGVYEQYF.

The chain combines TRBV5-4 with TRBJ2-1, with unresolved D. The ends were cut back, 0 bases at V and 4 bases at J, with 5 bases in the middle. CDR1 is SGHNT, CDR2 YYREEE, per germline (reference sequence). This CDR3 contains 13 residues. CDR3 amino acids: CASSLVDYNEQFF. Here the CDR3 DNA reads TGTGCCAGCAGCTTGGTTGATTACAATGAGCAGTTCTTC. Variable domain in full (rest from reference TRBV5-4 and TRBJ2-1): ETGVTQSPTHLIKTRGQQVTLRCSSQSGHNTVSWYQQALGQGPQFIFQYYREEENGRGNFPPRFSGLQFPNYSSELNVNALELDDSALYLCASSLVDYNEQFFGPGTRLTVL.

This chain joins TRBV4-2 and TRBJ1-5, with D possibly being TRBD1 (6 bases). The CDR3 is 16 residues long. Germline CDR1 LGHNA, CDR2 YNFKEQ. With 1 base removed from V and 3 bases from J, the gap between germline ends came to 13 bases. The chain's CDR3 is CASSQGGLSSNQPQHF. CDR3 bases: TGTGCCAGCAGCCAAGGGGGGCTGAGCTCCAATCAGCCCCAGCATTTT.

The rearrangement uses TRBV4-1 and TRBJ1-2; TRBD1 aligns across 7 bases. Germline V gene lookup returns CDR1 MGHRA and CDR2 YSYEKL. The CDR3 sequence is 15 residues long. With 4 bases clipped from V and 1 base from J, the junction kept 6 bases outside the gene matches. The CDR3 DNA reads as TGCGCCAGCAGCCGAGGGACAGATTTTAACTATGGCTACACCTTC. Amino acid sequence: CASSRGTDFNYGYTF.

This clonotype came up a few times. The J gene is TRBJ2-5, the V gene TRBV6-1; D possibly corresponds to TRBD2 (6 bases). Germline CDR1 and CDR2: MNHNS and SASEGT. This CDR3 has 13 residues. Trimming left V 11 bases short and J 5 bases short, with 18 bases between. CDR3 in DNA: TGTGCCTGTGCAGGAGGGCCAAGGGAGACCCAGTACTTC. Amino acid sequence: CACAGGPRETQYF.

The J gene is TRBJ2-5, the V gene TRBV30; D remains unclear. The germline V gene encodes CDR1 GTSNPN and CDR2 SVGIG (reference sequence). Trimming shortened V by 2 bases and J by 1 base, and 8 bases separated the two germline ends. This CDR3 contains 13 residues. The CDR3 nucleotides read TGTGCCTGGAGTCTCGAGGCCCAAGAGACCCAGTACTTC. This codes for CAWSLEAQETQYF.

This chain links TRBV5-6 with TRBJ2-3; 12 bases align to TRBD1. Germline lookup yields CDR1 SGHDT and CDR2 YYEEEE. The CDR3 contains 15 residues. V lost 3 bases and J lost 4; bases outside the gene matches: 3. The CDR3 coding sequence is TGTGCCAGCAGCTCAAGGGACAGGGGGCCAGATACGCAGTATTTT. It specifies CASSSRDRGPDTQYF.

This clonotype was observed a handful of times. The CDR3 DNA reads as TGTGCCAGCAGCCCTAGCCATGGACCCCAAGAGACCCAGTACTTC. Translated: CASSPSHGPQETQYF. The V and J genes are TRBV7-2 and TRBJ2-5; weak D call: TRBD2 (5 bases). Germline assignment: CDR1 SGHTA and CDR2 FQGNSA. There are 15 residues in the CDR3. Trimming removed 5 bases at V and 1 base at J, with 14 bases between. Variable domain in full (rest from reference TRBV7-2 and TRBJ2-5): GAGVSQSPSNKVTEKGKDVELRCDPISGHTALYWYRQSLGQGLEFLIYFQGNSAPDKSGLPSDRFSAERTGGSVSTLTIQRTQQEDSAVYLCASSPSHGPQETQYFGPGTRLLVL.

The CDR3 sequence is CATSDPGLAAGKETQYF. CDR3 nucleotide sequence: TGTGCCACCAGTGACCCCGGACTAGCGGCCGGGAAAGAGACCCAGTACTTC. The chain links TRBV24-1 to TRBJ2-5, with 10 positions matching TRBD2. CDR1 KGHDR and CDR2 SFDVKD come from the germline V gene. Losses at the gene ends were 4 bases for V and 3 bases for J; bases not matched to a gene: 10. The CDR3 is 17 amino acids.

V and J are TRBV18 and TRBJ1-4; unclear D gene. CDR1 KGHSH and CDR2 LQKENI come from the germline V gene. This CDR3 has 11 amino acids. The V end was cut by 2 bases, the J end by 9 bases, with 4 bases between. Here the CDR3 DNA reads TGTGCCAGCTCACCATATCAAAAACTGTTTTTT. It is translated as CASSPYQKLFF.

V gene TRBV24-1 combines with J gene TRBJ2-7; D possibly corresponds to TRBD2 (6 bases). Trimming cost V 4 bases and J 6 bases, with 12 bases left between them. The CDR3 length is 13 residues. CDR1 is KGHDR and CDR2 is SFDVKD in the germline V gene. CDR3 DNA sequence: TGTGCCACCAGTGACCCTGGACTATTCGAGCAGTACTTC. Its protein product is CATSDPGLFEQYF.

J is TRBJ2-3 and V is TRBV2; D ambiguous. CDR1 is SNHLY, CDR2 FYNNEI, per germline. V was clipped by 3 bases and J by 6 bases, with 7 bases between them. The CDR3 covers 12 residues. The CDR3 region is CASSDRADTQYF. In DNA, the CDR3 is TGTGCCAGCAGTGATAGGGCCGATACGCAGTATTTT.

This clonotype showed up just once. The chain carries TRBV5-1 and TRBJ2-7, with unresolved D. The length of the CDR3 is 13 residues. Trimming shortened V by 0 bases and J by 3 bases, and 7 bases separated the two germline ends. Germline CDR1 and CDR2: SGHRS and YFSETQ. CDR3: CASSLDVFYEQYF. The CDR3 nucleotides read TGCGCCAGCAGCTTGGATGTCTTCTACGAGCAGTACTTC.

CDR3 sequence reads: CAWSAQAEGYTF. CDR3 bases: TGTGCCTGGAGTGCCCAGGCGGAGGGCTACACCTTC. The chain uses TRBV30 and TRBJ1-2, with D uncertain. The V gene's germline CDR1 is GTSNPN and CDR2 SVGIG (reference sequence). V shed 1 base and J shed 8 bases, with 11 bases lying between them. The CDR3 is 12 residues long.

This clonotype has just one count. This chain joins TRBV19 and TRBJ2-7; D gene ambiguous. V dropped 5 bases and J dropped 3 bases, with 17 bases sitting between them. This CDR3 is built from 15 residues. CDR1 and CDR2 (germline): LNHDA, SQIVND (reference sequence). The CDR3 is CASSFRSAPLYEQYF. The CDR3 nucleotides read TGTGCCAGTAGTTTCCGATCCGCACCCCTCTACGAGCAGTACTTC.

The chain's CDR3 is CASSLQYASPLHF. CDR3 coding DNA: TGTGCCAGCAGTTTACAGTATGCTTCACCCCTCCACTTT. The chain employs TRBV27 and TRBJ1-6; D ambiguous. The germline V and J ends were trimmed by 2 bases and 9 bases, with 8 bases remaining between them. CDR3 length: 13 residues. Looked up from germline, CDR1 is MNHEY and CDR2 is SMNVEV (reference sequence).

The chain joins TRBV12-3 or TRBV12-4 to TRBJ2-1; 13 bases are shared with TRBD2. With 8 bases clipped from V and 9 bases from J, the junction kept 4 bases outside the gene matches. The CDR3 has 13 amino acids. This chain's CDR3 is CASGLAGAGEQFF. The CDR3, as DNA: TGTGCCAGCGGACTAGCGGGGGCGGGTGAGCAGTTCTTC.

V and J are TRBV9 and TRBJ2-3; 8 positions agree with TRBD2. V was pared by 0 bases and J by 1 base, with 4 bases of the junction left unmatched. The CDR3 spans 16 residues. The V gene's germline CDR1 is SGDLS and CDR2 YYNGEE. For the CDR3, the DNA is TGTGCCAGCAGCGTAGTGCCGGGGGGGGGCACAGATACGCAGTATTTT. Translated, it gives CASSVVPGGGTDTQYF.

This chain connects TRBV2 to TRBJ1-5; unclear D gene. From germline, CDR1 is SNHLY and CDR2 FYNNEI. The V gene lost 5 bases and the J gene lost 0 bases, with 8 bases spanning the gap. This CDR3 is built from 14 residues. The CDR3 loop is CASSYIDSNQPQHF. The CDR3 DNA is TGTGCCAGCAGTTACATTGATAGCAATCAGCCCCAGCATTTT.

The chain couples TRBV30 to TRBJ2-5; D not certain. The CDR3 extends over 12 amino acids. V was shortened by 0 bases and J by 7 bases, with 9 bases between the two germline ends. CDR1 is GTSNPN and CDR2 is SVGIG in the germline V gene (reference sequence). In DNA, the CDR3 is TGTGCCTGGAGTGTCGGTAGCTTGACCCAGTACTTC. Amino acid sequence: CAWSVGSLTQYF.

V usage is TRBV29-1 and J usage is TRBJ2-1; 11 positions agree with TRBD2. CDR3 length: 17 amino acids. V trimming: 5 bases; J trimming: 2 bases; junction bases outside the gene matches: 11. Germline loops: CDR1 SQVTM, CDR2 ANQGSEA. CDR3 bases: TGCAGCGTTTCCCCTTCATTAGCGGGAGGGCCCTACAATGAGCAGTTCTTC. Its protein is CSVSPSLAGGPYNEQFF.

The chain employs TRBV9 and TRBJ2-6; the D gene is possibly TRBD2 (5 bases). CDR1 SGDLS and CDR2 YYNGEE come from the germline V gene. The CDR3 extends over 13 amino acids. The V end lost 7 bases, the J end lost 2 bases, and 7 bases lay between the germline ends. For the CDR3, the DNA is TGTGCCAGCGAGAGGGCTGGGGCCAACGTCCTGACTTTC. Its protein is CASERAGANVLTF.

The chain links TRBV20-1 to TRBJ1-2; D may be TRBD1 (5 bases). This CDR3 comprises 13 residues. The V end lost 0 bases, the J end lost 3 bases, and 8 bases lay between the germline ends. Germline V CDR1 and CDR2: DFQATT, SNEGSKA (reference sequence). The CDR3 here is CSARDAGYYGYTF. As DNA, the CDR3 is TGCAGTGCTAGAGATGCAGGGTACTATGGCTACACCTTC.

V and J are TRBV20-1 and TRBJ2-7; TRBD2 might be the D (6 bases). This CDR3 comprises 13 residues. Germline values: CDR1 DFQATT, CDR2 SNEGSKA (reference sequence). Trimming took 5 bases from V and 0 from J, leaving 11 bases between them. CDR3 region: CSAQDGSSYEQYF. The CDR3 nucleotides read TGCAGTGCTCAGGACGGGAGCTCCTACGAGCAGTACTTC.

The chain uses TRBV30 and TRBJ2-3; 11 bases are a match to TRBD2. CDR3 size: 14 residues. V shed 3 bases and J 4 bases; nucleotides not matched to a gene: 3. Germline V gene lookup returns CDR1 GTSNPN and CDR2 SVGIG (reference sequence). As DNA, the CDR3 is TGTGCCTGGAGCCCGGGACTAGCGGCAGATACGCAGTATTTT. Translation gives CAWSPGLAADTQYF.